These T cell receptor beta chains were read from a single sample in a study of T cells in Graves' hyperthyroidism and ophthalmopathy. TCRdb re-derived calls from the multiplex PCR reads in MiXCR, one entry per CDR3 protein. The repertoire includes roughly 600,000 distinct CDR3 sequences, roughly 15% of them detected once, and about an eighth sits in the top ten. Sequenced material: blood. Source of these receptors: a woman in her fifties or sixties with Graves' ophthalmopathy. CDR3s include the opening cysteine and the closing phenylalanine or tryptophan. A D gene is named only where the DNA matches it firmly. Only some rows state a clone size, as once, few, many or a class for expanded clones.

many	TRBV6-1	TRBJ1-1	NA	TGTGCCAGCAGTGAATCTGAGGGTTTGGACACTGAAGCTTTCTTT	CASSESEGLDTEAFF
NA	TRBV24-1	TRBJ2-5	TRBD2	TGTGCCACCTCGGGGACTAGCGGGAGGTCGGAGACCCAGTACTTC	CATSGTSGRSETQYF
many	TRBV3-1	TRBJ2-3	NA	TGTGCCAGCAGCCAAGGGAGGGCGGCAGATACGCAGTATTTT	CASSQGRAADTQYF
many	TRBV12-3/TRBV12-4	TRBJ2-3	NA	TGTGCCAGCAGCTCCCCTAGACGGTCAGATACGCAGTATTTT	CASSSPRRSDTQYF
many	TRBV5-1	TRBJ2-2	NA	TGCGCCAGCAGCCCGTCACAGGGGAACACCGGGGAGCTGTTTTTT	CASSPSQGNTGELFF
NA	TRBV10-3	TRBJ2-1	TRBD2	TGTGCCACCCGGGGAGCTAGCGGGAAAGAGGAAGGTGAGCAGTTCTTC	CATRGASGKEEGEQFF
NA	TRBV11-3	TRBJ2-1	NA	TGTGCCAGCAGTTGGGACACACAGTACAATGAGCAGTTCTTC	CASSWDTQYNEQFF
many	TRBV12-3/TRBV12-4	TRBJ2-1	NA	TGTGCCAGCAGGACGGAGGGGTTTGAGCAGTTCTTC	CASRTEGFEQFF
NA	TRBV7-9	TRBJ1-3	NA	TGTGCCAGCAGCCGCCCCAGTGAGGGCCCCGGTTTGGGAAACACCATATATTTT	CASSRPSEGPGLGNTIYF
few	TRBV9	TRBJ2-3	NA	TGTGCCAGCAGCGTAGGAGGGAGGGGGGGCGCAGATACGCAGTATTTT	CASSVGGRGGADTQYF
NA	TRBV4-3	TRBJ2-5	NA	TGCGCCAGCAGCCAGGACTACAGGGAGTACCAAGAGACCCAGTACTTC	CASSQDYREYQETQYF
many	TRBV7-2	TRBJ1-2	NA	TGTGCCAGCAGCTTATGGGGGTCCGGGGCCGGCTACACCTTC	CASSLWGSGAGYTF
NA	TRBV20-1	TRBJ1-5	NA	TGCAGTGCTAGTCCGAGCCTAAATCAGCCCCAGCATTTT	CSASPSLNQPQHF
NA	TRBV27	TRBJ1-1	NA	TGTGCCAGCAGTTTTCAAGCACACACTGAAGCTTTCTTT	CASSFQAHTEAFF
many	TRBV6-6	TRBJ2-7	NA	TGTGCCAGCAGTTACTACAGCGGCACCTACGAGCAGTACTTC	CASSYYSGTYEQYF
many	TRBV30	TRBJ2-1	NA	TGTGCCTGGACAGCACTGAGCTCCTACAATGAGCAGTTCTTC	CAWTALSSYNEQFF
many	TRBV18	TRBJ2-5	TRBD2	TGTGCCAGCTCACCTTCAGCGGGAGGAGAGACCCAGTACTTC	CASSPSAGGETQYF
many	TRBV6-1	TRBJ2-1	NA	TGTGCCAGCAGTGACGTTTCCCGGATCTCCTACAATGAGCAGTTCTTC	CASSDVSRISYNEQFF
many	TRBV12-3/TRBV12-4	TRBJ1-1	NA	TGTGCCAGCAGTCCATGGGCATTTCAGGGGACGAACACTGAAGCTTTCTTT	CASSPWAFQGTNTEAFF
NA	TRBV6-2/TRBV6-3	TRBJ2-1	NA	TGTGTCAGCAGTTACGTTAGGGATGAGCAGTTCTTC	CVSSYVRDEQFF
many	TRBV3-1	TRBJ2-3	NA	TGTGCCAGCAGCGGTCGGGGAGGAGATACGCAGTATTTT	CASSGRGGDTQYF
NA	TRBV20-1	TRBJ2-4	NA	TGCAGTGCTAGAGATGCGAGGACCAACAAAAACATTCAGTACTTC	CSARDARTNKNIQYF
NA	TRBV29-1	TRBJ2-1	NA	TGCAGCGTTGAGGGAGCTCCGGGGTATGTGAATGAGCAGTTCTTC	CSVEGAPGYVNEQFF
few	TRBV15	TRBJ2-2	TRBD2	TGTGCCACCAGCAGCAGGCTAGCGGACACCGGGGAGCTGTTTTTT	CATSSRLADTGELFF
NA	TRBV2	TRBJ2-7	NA	TGTGCCAGCAGTGAATATGAAGGGAGGGAGCAGTACTTC	CASSEYEGREQYF
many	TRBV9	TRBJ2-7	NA	TGTGCCAGCAGCGTAGAACCTTTCTACGAGCAGTACTTC	CASSVEPFYEQYF
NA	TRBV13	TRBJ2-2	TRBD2	TGTGCCAGCAGACCCAGACTAGCGGAGAACTCTGGGGAGCTGTTTTTT	CASRPRLAENSGELFF
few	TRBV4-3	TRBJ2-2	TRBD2	TGCGCCAGCAGCCAAGATCTGGCGGGAGGAAGGTCCGGGGAGCTGTTTTTT	CASSQDLAGGRSGELFF
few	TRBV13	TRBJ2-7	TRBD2	TGTGCCAGCAGCCTCCGGACTAGCCGAACTTATTACGAGCAGTACTTC	CASSLRTSRTYYEQYF
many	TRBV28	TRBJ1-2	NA	TGTGCCAGCAGTTTAGGGTGGGGTCTGGATCATGGCTACACCTTC	CASSLGWGLDHGYTF
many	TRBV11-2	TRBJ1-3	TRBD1	TGTGCCAGCAGCCTCAACAGGGGGCGGGCTGGAAACACCATATATTTT	CASSLNRGRAGNTIYF
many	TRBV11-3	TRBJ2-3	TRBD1	TGTGCCAGCAGAAAAGGGACAGCCCCCACAGATACGCAGTATTTT	CASRKGTAPTDTQYF
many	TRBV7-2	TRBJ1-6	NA	TGTGCCAGCAGCTTAGCGACCGCCAGGGCGAATAATTCACCCCTCCACTTT	CASSLATARANNSPLHF
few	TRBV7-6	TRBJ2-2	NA	TGTGCCAGCAGCTTGAGCGGGTTGGTACCCGGGGAGCTGTTTTTT	CASSLSGLVPGELFF
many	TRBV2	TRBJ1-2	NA	TGTGCCAGCAGTGTTGAGACAGGTCTTCTTGGCTACACCTTC	CASSVETGLLGYTF
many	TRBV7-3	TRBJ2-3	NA	TGTGCCAGCAGCTTAATTTTAACAGATACGCAGTATTTT	CASSLILTDTQYF
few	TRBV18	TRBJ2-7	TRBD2	TGTGCCAGCTCACCAGCTAGCGGGTCCTACGAGCAGTACTTC	CASSPASGSYEQYF
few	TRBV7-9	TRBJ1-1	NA	TGTGCCAGCAGCCCCTTTAATATGAACACTGAAGCTTTCTTT	CASSPFNMNTEAFF
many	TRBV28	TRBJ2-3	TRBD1	TGTGCCAGCAGTACCGGGACAGGGTTTACAGATACGCAGTATTTT	CASSTGTGFTDTQYF
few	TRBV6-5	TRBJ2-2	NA	TGTGCCAGCAGTTACTCCGACTCCGGGACCGGGGGGCTGTTTTTT	CASSYSDSGTGGLFF
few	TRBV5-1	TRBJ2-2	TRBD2	TGCGCCAGCAGCTTACTAGCGGGTTCCGGGGAGCTGTTTTTT	CASSLLAGSGELFF
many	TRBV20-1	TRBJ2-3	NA	TGCAGTGCTAGCGTGACTAGTGGAAATCCAGATACGCAGTATTTT	CSASVTSGNPDTQYF